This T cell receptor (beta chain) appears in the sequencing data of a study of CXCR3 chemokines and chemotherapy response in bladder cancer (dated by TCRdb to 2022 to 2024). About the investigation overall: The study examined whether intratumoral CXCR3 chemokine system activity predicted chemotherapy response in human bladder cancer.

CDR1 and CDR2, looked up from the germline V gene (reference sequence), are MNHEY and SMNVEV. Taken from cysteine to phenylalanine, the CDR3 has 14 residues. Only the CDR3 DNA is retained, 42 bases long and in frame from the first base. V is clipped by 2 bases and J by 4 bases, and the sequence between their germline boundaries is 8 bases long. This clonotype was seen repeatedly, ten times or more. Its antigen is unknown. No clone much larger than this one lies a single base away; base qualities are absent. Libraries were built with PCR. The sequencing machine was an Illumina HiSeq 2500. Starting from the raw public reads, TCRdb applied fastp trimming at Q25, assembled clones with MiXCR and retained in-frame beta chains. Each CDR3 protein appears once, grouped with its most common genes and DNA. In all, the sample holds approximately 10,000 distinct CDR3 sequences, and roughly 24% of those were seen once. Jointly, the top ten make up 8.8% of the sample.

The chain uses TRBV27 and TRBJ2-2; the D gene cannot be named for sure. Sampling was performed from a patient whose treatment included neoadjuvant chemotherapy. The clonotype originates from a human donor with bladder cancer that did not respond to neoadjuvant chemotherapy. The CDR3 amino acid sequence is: CASSLQTRTGELFF. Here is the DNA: TGTGCCAGCAGTTTACAGACTCGCACCGGGGAGCTGTTTTTT.